The T cell receptor beta chain described here comes from a study of stem cell transplantation in POMP-related autoinflammatory disease. The study, taken as a whole, reports: A trend toward lower repertoire diversity and greater clonality appeared in every analyzed T-cell subset of PRAID patients. Unique TRB V-J gene pairings were limited in number in patients with PRAID.

The data were produced by immunoSEQ multiplex PCR, yet TCRdb's version contains in-frame clones alone and is incomplete. The sample includes approximately 23,000 clones, around 83% seen only once; the top ten take approximately 2.4%. With regard to this clone: The antigen remains unidentified.

PRAID combined immunodeficiency and autoinflammation. V lost 6 bases to trimming and J lost 7 bases; unmatched junction nucleotides: 10. Looked up from germline, CDR1 is MRHNA and CDR2 is SNTAGT. CDR3 length equals 14 residues. V gene TRBV6-4 combines with J gene TRBJ1-1; TRBD1 agrees at 8 bases. Here the sequenced sample was CD4+ T cells from PBMCs, taken before stem cell transplantation. The sequence was collected from a human donor with POMP-related autoinflammation and immune dysregulation (PRAID). The CDR3 DNA is TGTGCCAGCAGCGCACAGGGGGTTCCGGGTGAAGCTTTCTTT. Translating gives CASSAQGVPGEAFF.